This note documents a single TCR beta chain sequence. This table comes from immunoSEQ multiplex PCR, and its TCRdb copy is limited to in-frame clones, with some not included. In the table there are some 250,000 clones, 85% to 90% of which are singletons. Trimming shortened V by 5 bases and J by 1 base, and 6 bases separated the two germline ends. This CDR3 is 13 amino acids long. The data stem from a study of blood T cell repertoires in COVID-19. The genes are TRBV12-3 or TRBV12-4 and TRBJ1-5; no definite D call. Sequences were obtained from PBMCs or T cells enriched from blood (not recorded which). This clonotype originated in a man in his forties or fifties who had recovered from COVID-19. Written as DNA, the CDR3 is TGTGCCAGCAGTATACAGAGCAATCAGCCCCAGCATTTT. Its protein is CASSIQSNQPQHF.